The clone carrying this TCR beta chain occurred a few times. Its matching antigen is unknown. These data are taken from a study of T-cell memory formation after mild COVID-19. Study-level points and caveats: Mainly in CM and EM were contracting CD4+ clones; CD8+ were in EMRA.

MiXCR, applied by TCRdb to the 5' RACE reads, yields one record per CDR3 protein. The sample gives about 200,000 distinct CDR3 sequences, approximately 10% of which show up once; around 3.3% is in the top ten. The sequenced sample consisted of PBMCs or a T cell subset sorted from them (not recorded which). The receptor comes from a man younger than 35 who had mild COVID-19 (a few samples of this study predate the infection). Cell type and time point are not known.

CDR3 in amino acids: CASSSSPNYGYTF. The DNA of the CDR3 is TGTGCCAGCAGCTCTAGCCCTAACTATGGCTACACCTTC. The rearrangement links TRBV7-2 to TRBJ1-2; no firm D call. Trimming removed 4 bases from V and 0 bases from J, with 6 bases in between. The germline V gene encodes CDR1 SGHTA and CDR2 FQGNSA. CDR3 length: 13 amino acids.